Presented here are 25 T cell receptor beta chains from one specimen sequenced in a study of immune cell composition in non-small cell lung cancer. Clones were read by immunoSEQ multiplex PCR, and TCRdb kept only the in-frame ones, dropping some. The data show 2,500 to 3,000 clones, around three quarters seen once. Material for sequencing was lung tumor tissue. These receptors all stem from a human donor with non-small cell lung cancer.

The chain employs TRBV4-2 and TRBJ2-1, with 8 bases identical to TRBD2. CDR1 is LGHNA and CDR2 is YNFKEQ in the germline V gene. Germline trimming cut 0 bases from V and 5 bases from J; bases unmatched to any gene: 9. CDR3 length equals 17 residues. The DNA of the CDR3 is TGTGCCAGCAGCCAAGATTCGGGGCGGGGGGCGAACAATGAGCAGTTCTTC. Translating gives CASSQDSGRGANNEQFF.

The chain has TRBV19 and TRBJ1-4; 10 bases align to TRBD1. Trimming removed 2 bases from V and 7 bases from J; junction bases left unmatched: 7. Germline CDR1 LNHDA, CDR2 SQIVND (reference sequence). CDR3 length: 16 residues. CDR3 in amino acids: CASSIIPGTGVEKLFF. CDR3 bases: TGTGCCAGTAGTATAATCCCCGGGACAGGGGTTGAAAAACTGTTTTTT.

The rearrangement uses TRBV18 and TRBJ2-7; the match to TRBD1 covers 10 bases. This CDR3 is built from 15 residues. V lost 5 bases, J lost 3 bases, and 7 bases stayed unmatched. Germline loops: CDR1 KGHSH, CDR2 LQKENI. CDR3 in amino acids: CASSKLGQGYYEQYF. The CDR3 nucleotides are TGTGCCAGCTCAAAGCTGGGACAGGGGTACTACGAGCAGTACTTC.

The J gene is TRBJ2-7, the V gene TRBV2; weak D call: TRBD1 (6 bases). The ends were cut back, 3 bases at V and 2 bases at J, with 8 bases in the middle. The CDR3 covers 13 residues. The V gene's germline CDR1 is SNHLY and CDR2 FYNNEI. In nucleotides, the CDR3 is TGTGCCAGCAGTGATGGACAGACCTACGAGCAGTACTTC. Its translation is CASSDGQTYEQYF.

This chain uses TRBV7-2 with TRBJ2-5; 7 positions agree with TRBD1. Germline CDR1 and CDR2: SGHTA and FQGNSA. The CDR3 is 14 amino acids. V was clipped by 2 bases and J by 1 base; unmatched bases: 1. The CDR3 is CASSLNRGQETQYF. The CDR3, as DNA: TGTGCCAGCAGCTTAAACAGGGGCCAAGAGACCCAGTACTTC.

In its sample, this clone was seen a few times. V is TRBV4-2 and J is TRBJ1-3; possibly TRBD1 for D (6 bases). The V gene's germline CDR1 is LGHNA and CDR2 YNFKEQ. The CDR3 has 16 amino acids. V shed 2 bases and J shed 0 bases, with 11 bases lying between them. Here the CDR3 DNA reads TGTGCCAGCAGCCAACTTTACAGGGACTCTGGAAACACCATATATTTT. Translated, it gives CASSQLYRDSGNTIYF.

By share, this clone counts as large (0.1 to 1%). The chain combines TRBV5-5 with TRBJ2-3, with 7 bases that match TRBD1. CDR1 and CDR2 from the germline V gene are SGHKS and YYEKEE (reference sequence). The CDR3 sequence is 15 residues long. With 0 bases clipped from V and 2 bases from J, the junction kept 3 bases outside the gene matches. CDR3 DNA: TGTGCCAGCAGCTTGGGGGGACAGACCACAGATACGCAGTATTTT. Its protein is CASSLGGQTTDTQYF.

The V gene is TRBV29-1, the J gene TRBJ1-5; 8 nucleotides line up with TRBD1. The CDR3 is made up of 14 amino acids. The V gene's germline CDR1 is SQVTM and CDR2 ANQGSEA. The V gene end was trimmed by 0 bases and the J gene end by 2 bases; junction bases not matched to a gene: 0. CDR3 protein: CSVEETGGNQPQHF. In DNA form, the CDR3 reads TGCAGCGTTGAAGAGACAGGGGGCAATCAGCCCCAGCATTTT.

V is TRBV10-3 and J is TRBJ1-3; 10 nucleotides align to TRBD1. Germline V gene lookup returns CDR1 ENHRY and CDR2 SYGVKD. This CDR3 region has 15 residues. The V and J ends lost 2 bases and 2 bases, in that order; junction bases with no gene match: 0. In nucleotides, the CDR3 is TGTGCCATCAGTGAGGGACAGGGGGCTGGAAACACCATATATTTT. This gives the protein CAISEGQGAGNTIYF.

This clone has a handful of counts. J is TRBJ2-5 and V is TRBV5-4; TRBD2 might be the D (6 bases). In germline, CDR1 is SGHNT, CDR2 YYREEE (reference sequence). The V end lost 4 bases, the J end lost 0 bases, and 13 bases lay between the germline ends. CDR3 length: 15 residues. The CDR3 here is CASSSKVADQETQYF. The DNA for the CDR3 is TGTGCCAGCAGCAGTAAAGTAGCGGACCAAGAGACCCAGTACTTC.

V is TRBV18 and J is TRBJ1-6; D is uncertain. V gave up 3 bases and J gave up 7 bases, with 13 bases separating them. The germline V gene has CDR1 KGHSH and CDR2 LQKENI. The CDR3 has 15 amino acids. CDR3 sequence reads: CASSPRGLQNSPLHF. CDR3 sequence (DNA): TGTGCCAGCTCACCGCGAGGGTTACAAAATTCACCCCTCCACTTT. Based on the CDR3 plus reference TRBV18 and TRBJ1-6, the full variable domain is NAGVMQNPRHLVRRRGQEARLRCSPMKGHSHVYWYRQLPEEGLKFMVYLQKENIIDESGMPKERFSAEFPKEGPSILRIQQVVRGDSAAYFCASSPRGLQNSPLHFGNGTRLTVT.

J is TRBJ2-3 and V is TRBV15, with TRBD2 matching over 10 bases. Per the germline V gene, CDR1 is LNHNV and CDR2 is YYDKDF (reference sequence). J was trimmed by 3 bases and V by 3 bases; bases with no gene match: 9. This CDR3 has 17 amino acids. In DNA form, the CDR3 reads TGTGCCACCAGCAGTGATAGCGGGGGGTTTCTAACAGATACGCAGTATTTT. This encodes CATSSDSGGFLTDTQYF.

This clone appeared once. This sequence joins TRBV6-5 and TRBJ2-1; D uncertain. The CDR3 has 15 amino acids. The germline gives CDR1 MNHEY, CDR2 SVGAGI. Between the trimmed V and J ends, which lost 2 bases and 3 bases, there was a span of 11 bases. The CDR3 nucleotides read TGTGCCAGCAGTTACCAGGTTACACTCTACAATGAGCAGTTCTTC. This gives the protein CASSYQVTLYNEQFF.

The gene calls are TRBV6-6 and TRBJ1-1, with 7 bases that match TRBD1. Trimming at V came to 6 bases and at J to 3 bases, leaving 4 bases not matched to a gene. The germline gives CDR1 MNHNY, CDR2 SVGAGI (reference sequence). This CDR3 contains 13 residues. CDR3: CASSRDRYTEAFF. DNA of the CDR3: TGTGCCAGCAGCCGGGACAGATACACTGAAGCTTTCTTT.

The gene calls are TRBV6-1 and TRBJ1-2, with D possibly being TRBD1 (6 bases). The germline V gene encodes CDR1 MNHNS and CDR2 SASEGT. Trimming pared 8 bases from V and 7 bases from J, leaving 14 bases between. The CDR3 is 12 amino acids. The CDR3 DNA is TGTGCCAGCGCCGGACAGTTCGGTGGCTACACCTTC. Residues: CASAGQFGGYTF.

This clone is labeled as large. The chain employs TRBV30 and TRBJ1-6; no reliable D call. V lost 1 base and J lost 2, with 6 bases in between. This CDR3 contains 14 residues. In germline, CDR1 is GTSNPN, CDR2 SVGIG (reference sequence). The CDR3 reads CAWSGAAYNSPLHF. The CDR3, as DNA: TGTGCCTGGAGTGGGGCAGCCTATAATTCACCCCTCCACTTT.

V usage is TRBV30 and J usage is TRBJ2-3, with a tentative D call TRBD2 (6 bases). V was cut by 4 bases and J by 4 bases, with 21 bases left in between. Germline V gene data show CDR1 as GTSNPN and CDR2 as SVGIG (reference sequence). The CDR3 extends over 16 amino acids. CDR3 in DNA: TGTGCCTGGACCAAAGTGGGACTCCATGGAGCAGATACGCAGTATTTT. This gives the protein CAWTKVGLHGADTQYF.

J is TRBJ2-5 and V is TRBV30; D unresolved. Germline V gives CDR1 GTSNPN, CDR2 SVGIG (reference sequence). V gave up 0 bases and J gave up 5 bases, with 10 bases separating them. The CDR3 spans 13 residues. The CDR3 sequence: CAWSVRVRETQYF. The CDR3 DNA reads TGTGCCTGGAGTGTACGCGTGAGGGAGACCCAGTACTTC.

The rearrangement joins TRBV27 to TRBJ2-2; D uncertain. The CDR3 loop spans 12 amino acids. The germline CDR1 and CDR2 sequences are MNHEY and SMNVEV (reference sequence). Trimming cost V 6 bases and J 7 bases, with 9 bases left between them. CDR3 nucleotide sequence: TGTGCCAGCAGACTAACTGGCGGGGAGCTGTTTTTT. As protein: CASRLTGGELFF.

This clone was detected once. The chain links TRBV11-1 to TRBJ1-2; D gene unclear. CDR1 is SGHAT and CDR2 is FQDESV in the germline V gene (reference sequence). Trimming shortened V by 3 bases and J by 7 bases, and 15 bases separated the two germline ends. The CDR3 extends over 14 amino acids. The CDR3: CASSFPGQAVGYTF. The CDR3, as DNA: TGTGCCAGCAGCTTCCCGGGCCAAGCGGTTGGCTACACCTTC. Together with reference TRBV11-1 and TRBJ1-2, the CDR3 gives the full variable domain: EAEVAQSPRYKITEKSQAVAFWCDPISGHATLYWYRQILGQGPELLVQFQDESVVDDSQLPKDRFSAERLKGVDSTLKIQPAELGDSAMYLCASSFPGQAVGYTFGSGTRLTVV.

For the CDR3, the DNA is TGCGCCAGCAGCTTACAGGGTTTGGGAGAGACCCAGTACTTC. Its translation is CASSLQGLGETQYF. The V and J genes are TRBV4-1 and TRBJ2-5; D possibly corresponds to TRBD1 (6 bases). The V end was cut by 5 bases, the J end by 4 bases, with 14 bases between. CDR3 size: 14 residues. Germline V gene sequence: CDR1 MGHRA, CDR2 YSYEKL.

The rearrangement joins TRBV6-1 to TRBJ1-3; D is unclear. The V end lost 5 bases, the J end lost 9 bases, and 8 bases lay between the germline ends. The CDR3 has 11 amino acids. Germline V gives CDR1 MNHNS, CDR2 SASEGT. CDR3 residues: CASSPDSTIYF. CDR3 in DNA: TGTGCCAGCAGTCCCGATAGCACCATATATTTT.

This sequence joins TRBV11-2 and TRBJ2-5; possibly TRBD2 for D (6 bases). V was cut by 4 bases and J by 5 bases, with 20 bases left in between. Germline V lookup: CDR1 SGHAT, CDR2 FQNNGV. The CDR3 totals 16 residues. Here the CDR3 DNA reads TGTGCCAGCAGCTCGCCCCCTCTAGCGAGTTGGGAGACCCAGTACTTC. It codes for CASSSPPLASWETQYF. Full variable domain (rest looked up from reference TRBV11-2 and TRBJ2-5): EAGVAQSPRYKIIEKRQSVAFWCNPISGHATLYWYQQILGQGPKLLIQFQNNGVVDDSQLPKDRFSAERLKGVDSTLKIQPAKLEDSAVYLCASSSPPLASWETQYFGPGTRLLVL.

The CDR3 bases are TGTGCCAGTAGTACCCTGGGACAGGGGCTCAGTAACTATGGCTACACCTTC. Amino acid sequence: CASSTLGQGLSNYGYTF. The V gene is TRBV19, the J gene TRBJ1-2, with 10 bases that match TRBD1. With V trimmed by 4 bases and J by 1 base, 9 bases remained unmatched. CDR1 is LNHDA and CDR2 is SQIVND in the germline V gene (reference sequence). The CDR3 is 17 residues long.

This clone was recorded a few times. The chain has TRBV5-4 and TRBJ1-2; D is undetermined. This CDR3 is built from 12 residues. V shed 1 base and J shed 5 bases, with 6 bases lying between them. Germline V gene sequence: CDR1 SGHNT, CDR2 YYREEE (reference sequence). The CDR3 nucleotides are TGTGCCAGCAGCTTGCCGGGTTATGGCTACACCTTC. As protein: CASSLPGYGYTF.